The next 6 T cell receptor beta chains were all read from a single sample in a study of regulatory T cells in long-lasting Graves disease. CDR3 regions were amplified by Arm-PCR using iRepertoire HTBI primers to build TCR beta libraries. MiXCR, run by TCRdb on the multiplex PCR reads, gives a single entry per CDR3 protein. The sample has fewer than 550,000 distinct CDR3 sequences, about a sixth seen once; the top ten hold less than 30%. Time point indicated: newly diagnosed GD, antithyroid drugs for less than 3 months. With RNA extracted from PBMCs as input, the TCR library was made. In addition, the sample was reused for a study of T cells in Graves' hyperthyroidism and ophthalmopathy.

This specimen consisted of peripheral blood mononuclear cells (PBMCs), obtained at new diagnosis, from a patient treated with antithyroid drugs. The receptor set was obtained from a woman aged 18-29 years with Graves disease.

This clonotype has a count of ten or more. J is TRBJ2-3 and V is TRBV7-2; D unresolved. The germline V gene has CDR1 SGHTA and CDR2 FQGNSA. This CDR3 is built from 13 residues. Trimming took 0 bases from V and 5 from J, leaving 6 bases between them. Written as DNA, the CDR3 is TGTGCCAGCAGCTTAGCGCATGGAGATACGCAGTATTTT. It is translated as CASSLAHGDTQYF. The variable domain in full, completed from reference TRBV7-2 and TRBJ2-3, reads GAGVSQSPSNKVTEKGKDVELRCDPISGHTALYWYRQSLGQGLEFLIYFQGNSAPDKSGLPSDRFSAERTGGSVSTLTIQRTQQEDSAVYLCASSLAHGDTQYFGPGTRLTVL.

V and J are TRBV19 and TRBJ2-1; TRBD2 matches at 14 bases. The J call could be wrong; TRBJ2-5 is a better fit for the DNA end. CDR3 size: 18 residues. Looked up from germline, CDR1 is LNHDA and CDR2 is SQIVND (reference sequence). The DNA of the CDR3 is TGTGCCAGTAGTATTCAGCATCCTGGGACTAGCGGGAGCGAGACCCAGTACTTC. This translates into CASSIQHPGTSGSETQYF.

The gene calls are TRBV6-1 and TRBJ2-4; 12 bases align to TRBD1. The CDR3 is 18 residues long. Germline CDR1 and CDR2: MNHNS and SASEGT. The V and J ends lost 1 base and 2 bases, in that order; junction bases with no gene match: 6. CDR3 region: CASSEVGTGGATKNIQYF. CDR3 in DNA: TGTGCCAGCAGTGAAGTTGGGACAGGGGGCGCGACCAAAAACATTCAGTACTTC.

In this sample, this clonotype turned up many times. This chain joins TRBV28 and TRBJ1-1; maybe TRBD1 (5 bases). The CDR3 extends over 14 amino acids. Trimming left V 2 bases short and J 2 bases short, with 9 bases between. Germline CDR1 is MDHEN and CDR2 is SYDVKM. CDR3 loop: CASSLPDRNTEAFF. CDR3 DNA sequence: TGTGCCAGCAGTTTACCCGACAGAAACACTGAAGCTTTCTTT.

The table lists this clonotype with many counts. The rearrangement uses TRBV12-3 or TRBV12-4 and TRBJ1-5; unclear D gene. The CDR3 is 13 amino acids. Between the trimmed V and J ends, which lost 3 bases and 9 bases, there was a span of 12 bases. DNA for the CDR3: TGTGCCAGCAGTTTTAACGCCCGTTGGCCCCAGCATTTT. This sequence encodes CASSFNARWPQHF.

This clonotype was seen repeatedly, ten times or more. The genes are TRBV5-1 and TRBJ2-3; D uncertain. CDR3 size: 14 residues. The V end was cut by 2 bases, the J end by 6 bases, with 13 bases between. Germline V CDR1 and CDR2: SGHRS, YFSETQ. The CDR3 here is CASSLEVSQDTQYF. In DNA form, the CDR3 reads TGCGCCAGCAGCTTAGAAGTGTCGCAGGATACGCAGTATTTT.